The 3 T cell receptor beta chains below all came from one sample that was sequenced in a study of blood T cell repertoires in COVID-19. The protocol was immunoSEQ multiplex PCR, while the TCRdb copy is restricted to in-frame clones and leaves out a portion. The sample lists 290,000 or so clones; 75% to 95% were seen once. Sequenced input: PBMCs or T cells enriched from blood (not recorded which). The receptor set was obtained from a woman aged 25-40 years who had recovered from COVID-19.

This chain connects TRBV30 to TRBJ1-3, with D uncertain. This CDR3 contains 14 residues. With 4 bases removed from V and 0 bases from J, the gap between germline ends came to 10 bases. Germline CDR1 is GTSNPN and CDR2 is SVGIG (reference sequence). The CDR3 nucleotides read TGTGCCTGGAAGCTACAGAGCTCTGGAAACACCATATATTTT. Its translation: CAWKLQSSGNTIYF. Looking up the rest from reference TRBV30 and TRBJ1-3 gives the full variable domain: SQTIHQWPATLVQPVGSPLSLECTVEGTSNPNLYWYRQAAGRGLQLLFYSVGIGQISSEVPQNLSASRPQDRQFILSSKKLLLSDSGFYLCAWKLQSSGNTIYFGEGSWLTVV.

CDR3 bases: TGTGCCAGCAGCGCTGTACCGGGACAGGGCCGGAGTGGCTACACCTTC. The encoded protein is CASSAVPGQGRSGYTF. V is TRBV9 and J is TRBJ1-2, with 9 bases matching TRBD1. CDR3 length equals 16 residues. V was pared by 3 bases and J by 7 bases, with 13 bases of the junction left unmatched. CDR1 is SGDLS and CDR2 is YYNGEE in the germline V gene.

The chain uses TRBV7-3 and TRBJ1-1, with TRBD1 identical over 7 bases. CDR1 and CDR2 (germline): SGHTA, FQGTGA. This CDR3 region has 15 residues. V was clipped by 2 bases and J by 2 bases; unmatched bases: 5. The CDR3 loop is CASSLSGTVNTEAFF. CDR3 in DNA: TGTGCCAGCAGCTTATCCGGGACAGTTAACACTGAAGCTTTCTTT.